Below, 26 T cell receptor beta chains from the same sample are listed, as sequenced in a study of T cell responses to AZD1222 COVID-19 vaccine. Sequenced by immunoSEQ multiplex PCR; TCRdb stores in-frame clones only, minus some. The sample has more than 150,000 clones, 85% to 95% seen once; the top ten hold 1.5% to 2%. Sequenced material: peripheral blood, taken 28 days after the second AZD1222 dose. These receptors were taken from an adult who received the AZD1222 COVID-19 vaccine.

The chain couples TRBV2 to TRBJ2-6; 7 positions match TRBD1. The ends lost 4 bases at V and 0 bases at J; junction bases unmatched: 12. The germline CDR1 and CDR2 sequences are SNHLY and FYNNEI. This CDR3 region has 19 residues. The DNA for the CDR3 is TGTGCCAGCAGTGCCCTAGGGGTACAGGGGAGCTCTGGGGCCAACGTCCTGACTTTC. The encoded protein is CASSALGVQGSSGANVLTF.

The chain is built from TRBV3-1 (or the pseudogene TRBV3-2) and TRBJ2-1; 11 bases are a match to TRBD2. The junction had 11 bases not matched to a gene; V was cut back by 4 bases and J by 12 bases. Germline V gene data show CDR1 as LGHDT and CDR2 as YNNKEL (reference sequence). The CDR3 runs 15 residues. The CDR3 DNA follows: TGTGCCAGCAGCCCAAGTCTACTAGCGGGGGCCGCGCAGTTCTTC. It is translated as CASSPSLLAGAAQFF.

This chain uses TRBV12-3 or TRBV12-4 with TRBJ1-1; D is unclear. The CDR3 is 12 amino acids. V gave up 7 bases and J gave up 1 base, with 7 bases separating them. As DNA, the CDR3 is TGTGCCAGCAAAAACCCGAACACTGAAGCTTTCTTT. Translating gives CASKNPNTEAFF.

This chain joins TRBV28 and TRBJ1-1; 8 nucleotides agree with TRBD1. Trimming at V came to 0 bases and at J to 3 bases, leaving 9 bases not matched to a gene. Germline V gene lookup returns CDR1 MDHEN and CDR2 SYDVKM. The length of the CDR3 is 17 residues. The CDR3 sequence: CASSLWGQGAIDTEAFF. CDR3 DNA: TGTGCCAGCAGTTTATGGGGTCAGGGGGCTATCGACACTGAAGCTTTCTTT.

This clone has only one observation. V usage is TRBV5-1 and J usage is TRBJ2-7; TRBD2 matches at 12 bases. Germline V lookup: CDR1 SGHRS, CDR2 YFSETQ. V lost 1 base and J lost 0; bases outside the gene matches: 5. This CDR3 region has 17 residues. The CDR3 is CASSLTTSGGLSYEQYF. The CDR3 DNA sequence: TGCGCCAGCAGCTTGACGACTAGCGGGGGCCTCTCCTACGAGCAGTACTTC.

The chain combines TRBV6-5 with TRBJ2-5; 8 nucleotides line up with TRBD1. CDR3 size: 14 residues. V shed 6 bases and J 5 bases; nucleotides not matched to a gene: 8. Germline CDR1 and CDR2: MNHEY and SVGAGI. This CDR3 is CASRGQADRETQYF. The DNA of the CDR3 is TGTGCCAGCAGGGGACAGGCAGATCGGGAGACCCAGTACTTC.

V usage is TRBV7-9 and J usage is TRBJ2-3, with a possible D match to TRBD2 (6 bases). The CDR3 has 15 amino acids. Per germline, CDR1 SEHNR and CDR2 FQNEAQ (reference sequence). CDR3 loop: CAGDKAEGYTDTQYF. As DNA, the CDR3 is TGTGCAGGAGATAAAGCGGAGGGTTACACAGATACGCAGTATTTT.

The V and J genes are TRBV4-2 and TRBJ2-5; D is possibly TRBD1 (6 bases). CDR1 and CDR2 (germline): LGHNA, YNFKEQ. This CDR3 spans 16 amino acids. The V gene lost 1 base and the J gene lost 1 base, with 13 bases spanning the gap. DNA of the CDR3: TGTGCCAGCAGCCAAGTGGGGGCGGAAGTCCAAGAGACCCAGTACTTC. Residues: CASSQVGAEVQETQYF.

The chain is built from TRBV6-5 and TRBJ2-2; D is possibly TRBD1 (6 bases). V lost 4 bases and J 4 bases, leaving 13 bases between the germline ends. This CDR3 has 15 amino acids. Germline lookup yields CDR1 MNHEY and CDR2 SVGAGI. CDR3 in DNA: TGTGCCAGCAGTTCATTAGGGGGTGCCACCGGGGAGCTGTTTTTT. Amino acid sequence: CASSSLGGATGELFF.

The chain couples TRBV28 to TRBJ1-5; D gene ambiguous. This CDR3 has 12 amino acids. Germline CDR1 and CDR2: MDHEN and SYDVKM. V lost 6 bases to trimming and J lost 3 bases, with 6 bases between them. The CDR3 sequence: CASRRNNQPQHF. In nucleotides, the CDR3 is TGTGCCAGCAGACGGAACAATCAGCCCCAGCATTTT.

The chain joins TRBV6-6 to TRBJ2-7; TRBD1 matches 8 bases. With 6 bases clipped from V and 2 bases from J, the junction kept 12 bases outside the gene matches. The CDR3 covers 16 residues. The germline V gene encodes CDR1 MNHNY and CDR2 SVGAGI (reference sequence). CDR3 protein: CASSSNIRDRTYEQYF. DNA for the CDR3: TGTGCCAGCAGCTCCAACATCCGGGACAGGACCTACGAGCAGTACTTC.

The CDR3 DNA reads TGTGCCAGCAGTCCCGTACGGGGAGTCACTGAAGCTTTCTTT. Protein: CASSPVRGVTEAFF. The chain uses TRBV2 and TRBJ1-1; no reliable D call. V lost 5 bases to trimming and J lost 4 bases, with 14 bases between them. The CDR3 loop spans 14 amino acids. The germline gives CDR1 SNHLY, CDR2 FYNNEI.

The rearrangement uses TRBV7-9 and TRBJ2-7; TRBD2 aligns across 16 bases. Germline values: CDR1 SEHNR, CDR2 FQNEAQ (reference sequence). V shed 5 bases and J 7 bases; nucleotides not matched to a gene: 8. The CDR3 has 16 residues. This CDR3 reads CASSKTGTSGGEEQYF. Here the CDR3 DNA reads TGTGCCAGCAGCAAGACCGGGACTAGCGGGGGGGAAGAGCAGTACTTC.

The chain carries TRBV4-3 and TRBJ2-1; D gene unclear. Trimming removed 1 base at V and 4 bases at J, with 11 bases between. This CDR3 spans 15 amino acids. The germline CDR1 and CDR2 sequences are LGHNA and YSLEER. Here the CDR3 DNA reads TGCGCCAGCAGCCAAGGACGGGCCCAGTACAATGAGCAGTTCTTC. This codes for CASSQGRAQYNEQFF.

This chain joins TRBV5-4 and TRBJ2-5, with unresolved D. This CDR3 region has 15 residues. V was clipped by 3 bases and J by 1 base, with 13 bases between them. Per germline, CDR1 SGHNT and CDR2 YYREEE (reference sequence). CDR3 sequence reads: CASSSTWTSQETQYF. The CDR3 nucleotides read TGTGCCAGCAGCTCGACCTGGACCTCCCAAGAGACCCAGTACTTC.

The rearrangement uses TRBV3-1 (or the pseudogene TRBV3-2) and TRBJ2-5; D gene unclear. The CDR3 consists of 14 residues. Germline values: CDR1 LGHDT, CDR2 YNNKEL (reference sequence). Trimming shortened V by 1 base and J by 4 bases, and 10 bases separated the two germline ends. The CDR3 nucleotides read TGTGCCAGCAGCCAAGGCAGACACCGAGAGACCCAGTACTTC. It is translated as CASSQGRHRETQYF.

This clone came up once. This rearrangement joins TRBV7-3 to TRBJ2-2; D gene ambiguous. V was trimmed by 3 bases and J by 4 bases, leaving 9 bases between them. The germline CDR1 and CDR2 sequences are SGHTA and FQGTGA. The CDR3 consists of 14 residues. CDR3 nucleotide sequence: TGTGCCAGCAGCTTCACACCGGCCACCGGGGAGCTGTTTTTT. Its protein is CASSFTPATGELFF.

This clone was observed a handful of times. The chain employs TRBV5-4 and TRBJ2-1; 12 bases fit TRBD2. The J segment lost 10 bases and the V segment lost 2 bases, leaving 4 bases of the junction unmatched. The germline CDR1 and CDR2 sequences are SGHNT and YYREEE (reference sequence). The CDR3 loop spans 14 amino acids. The CDR3 DNA sequence: TGTGCCAGCAGCTTAGGACTAGCGGGAATGGAGCAGTTCTTC. This gives the protein CASSLGLAGMEQFF.

The chain carries TRBV6-5 and TRBJ2-3, with 13 bases lining up with TRBD2. Germline V gene lookup returns CDR1 MNHEY and CDR2 SVGAGI. The CDR3 covers 15 residues. With V trimmed by 5 bases and J by 4 bases, 3 bases remained unmatched. This CDR3 is CASSRTSGSADTQYF. The CDR3 region has the DNA TGTGCCAGCAGTCGGACTAGCGGGAGCGCAGATACGCAGTATTTT.

The CDR3 bases are TGTGCCAGTAGGAACCGGGTCAGGGGTAACACTGAAGCTTTCTTT. It yields the protein CASRNRVRGNTEAFF. This chain links TRBV19 with TRBJ1-1, with D possibly being TRBD1 (6 bases). CDR3 length equals 15 residues. Between the trimmed V and J ends, which lost 6 bases and 2 bases, there was a span of 16 bases. Germline V lookup: CDR1 LNHDA, CDR2 SQIVND (reference sequence). Full variable domain (missing parts from reference TRBV19 and TRBJ1-1): DGGITQSPKYLFRKEGQNVTLSCEQNLNHDAMYWYRQDPGQGLRLIYYSQIVNDFQKGDIAEGYSVSREKKESFPLTVTSAQKNPTAFYLCASRNRVRGNTEAFFGQGTRLTVV.

The rearrangement uses TRBV29-1 and TRBJ2-7; a possible D gene is TRBD2 (6 bases). Germline V lookup: CDR1 SQVTM, CDR2 ANQGSEA. The ends were cut back, 5 bases at V and 3 bases at J, with 14 bases in the middle. This CDR3 contains 13 residues. The CDR3 spells CSVQRTGSYEQYF. In DNA form, the CDR3 reads TGCAGCGTTCAACGAACCGGGAGCTACGAGCAGTACTTC.

The chain is built from TRBV5-6 and TRBJ2-1, with 7 bases fitting TRBD1. CDR1 SGHDT and CDR2 YYEEEE come from the germline V gene. The junction had 10 bases not matched to a gene; V was cut back by 3 bases and J by 4 bases. This CDR3 comprises 16 residues. CDR3 region: CASSSNRGAPYNEQFF. The CDR3 nucleotides read TGTGCCAGCAGCTCAAACAGGGGCGCCCCTTACAATGAGCAGTTCTTC.

The chain employs TRBV7-3 and TRBJ1-3; D ambiguous. The CDR3 spans 16 residues. The ends were cut back, 2 bases at V and 2 bases at J, with 13 bases in the middle. Germline V lookup: CDR1 SGHTA, CDR2 FQGTGA. CDR3 in DNA: TGTGCCAGCAGCTTACTTGGTCCAAGTGCTGGAAACACCATATATTTT. Protein: CASSLLGPSAGNTIYF.

In regard to this clone: Other DNA sequences in this specimen translate into the identical CDR3. CDR3 sequence: CASSSQNTEAFF. The CDR3 nucleotides read TGTGCCAGCAGCTCGCAGAACACTGAAGCTTTCTTT. This chain joins TRBV5-4 and TRBJ1-1; D is undetermined. Trimming removed 3 bases from V and 1 base from J, with 4 bases in between. The CDR3 length is 12 residues. In germline, CDR1 is SGHNT, CDR2 YYREEE (reference sequence).

The CDR3 here is CSVDRQGNTEAFF. DNA for the CDR3: TGCAGCGTTGACCGCCAGGGGAACACTGAAGCTTTCTTT. The V call is TRBV29-1, the J call TRBJ1-1; D possibly corresponds to TRBD1 (5 bases). The CDR3 has 13 residues. V shed 3 bases and J shed 1 base, with 9 bases lying between them. CDR1 is SQVTM and CDR2 is ANQGSEA in the germline V gene.

The chain joins TRBV7-6 to TRBJ2-1; 10 bases agree with TRBD2. V lost 2 bases, J lost 8 bases, and 9 bases stayed unmatched. Germline CDR1 is SGHVS and CDR2 is FNYEAQ. The CDR3 is made up of 16 amino acids. The DNA for the CDR3 is TGTGCCAGCAGCTTACTAGCGGGGGACTTTTTGGATGAGCAGTTCTTC. Translation: CASSLLAGDFLDEQFF.